Shown below are 10 T cell receptor beta chains from a single sample sequenced in a study of blood T cell repertoires in COVID-19. The table came from immunoSEQ multiplex PCR; TCRdb's copy has only in-frame clones and leaves some out. The sample includes some 530,000 clones, approximately 85% of them seen just once. Sample: peripheral blood. These receptors were obtained from a human donor in a cohort sampled during active COVID-19.

In the case of this clone: Sequence at one end of the junction differs from germline and may be a read error. The chain recombines TRBV7-3 with TRBJ2-3, with 8 bases matching TRBD2. This CDR3 is built from 17 residues. The V gene's germline CDR1 is SGHTA and CDR2 FQGTGA. Here the CDR3 DNA reads TGCGCCAGCAGCTTCCGGGGGGCGGGAGGTAGCACAGATACGCAGTATTTT. Translated, it gives CASSFRGAGGSTDTQYF.

This clone was seen a single time. CDR3 coding DNA: TGTGCCAGCAGTTACTCTTCCAGGGTTGACACTGAAGCTTTCTTT. Amino acids: CASSYSSRVDTEAFF. The V call is TRBV6-5, the J call TRBJ1-1; D perhaps matches TRBD1 (5 bases). V dropped 0 bases and J dropped 3 bases, with 11 bases sitting between them. The CDR3 has 15 amino acids. The germline CDR1 and CDR2 sequences are MNHEY and SVGAGI.

The V call is TRBV6-6, the J call TRBJ2-2, with D possibly being TRBD1 (5 bases). This CDR3 is 14 amino acids long. With 5 bases removed from V and 6 bases from J, the gap between germline ends came to 13 bases. The germline CDR1 and CDR2 sequences are MNHNY and SVGAGI (reference sequence). Here the CDR3 reads CASSDQGIAGELFF. For the CDR3, the DNA is TGTGCCAGCAGTGACCAGGGTATTGCCGGGGAGCTGTTTTTT.

The chain recombines TRBV18 with TRBJ1-4, with 7 bases fitting TRBD1. Germline loops: CDR1 KGHSH, CDR2 LQKENI. With V trimmed by 6 bases and J by 8 bases, 9 bases remained unmatched. This CDR3 has 14 amino acids. CDR3 DNA: TGTGCCAGCTCCCCCCCGGACAGGACAGAAAAACTGTTTTTT. This codes for CASSPPDRTEKLFF.

This clone was seen only a few times. The chain has TRBV5-8 and TRBJ2-1; D call uncertain. The V end lost 2 bases, the J end lost 4 bases, and 4 bases lay between the germline ends. Looked up from germline, CDR1 is SGHTS and CDR2 is YDEGEE. The CDR3 consists of 12 residues. The CDR3 DNA reads as TGTGCCAGCAGCTTTCCTTACAATGAGCAGTTCTTC. Protein product: CASSFPYNEQFF.

This clone is a singleton in its sample. The rearrangement links TRBV19 to TRBJ1-3; possible D gene TRBD1, 6 bases. The CDR3 contains 13 residues. V was trimmed by 10 bases and J by 3 bases, leaving 13 bases between them. CDR1 is LNHDA, CDR2 SQIVND, per germline (reference sequence). CDR3 bases: TGTGCCACTGCACAGGGCCATGGAAACACCATATATTTT. This sequence encodes CATAQGHGNTIYF. Supplemented by reference TRBV19 and TRBJ1-3, the full variable domain reads DGGITQSPKYLFRKEGQNVTLSCEQNLNHDAMYWYRQDPGQGLRLIYYSQIVNDFQKGDIAEGYSVSREKKESFPLTVTSAQKNPTAFYLCATAQGHGNTIYFGEGSWLTVV.

The V call is TRBV6-2 or TRBV6-3, the J call TRBJ1-2; D unresolved. The V gene's germline CDR1 is MNHEY and CDR2 SVGEGT. Trimming removed 5 bases from V and 4 bases from J, with 14 bases in between. This CDR3 comprises 14 residues. CDR3 DNA sequence: TGTGCCAGCAGTAGGAGGAGCTCCGTCTATGGCTACACCTTC. Amino acid sequence: CASSRRSSVYGYTF.

This clone was detected only a few times. Other DNA sequences in this sample translate to the same CDR3. The chain uses TRBV5-1 and TRBJ1-5; 9 bases match TRBD1. Per the germline V gene, CDR1 is SGHRS and CDR2 is YFSETQ. The CDR3 loop spans 14 amino acids. The trim removed 0 bases at V and 5 bases at J, leaving 0 bases unmatched. CDR3 sequence: CASSLGQGDQPQHF. The CDR3, as DNA: TGCGCCAGCAGCTTGGGACAGGGGGATCAGCCCCAGCATTTT.

J is TRBJ2-3 and V is TRBV7-9, with no clear D. This CDR3 has 14 amino acids. Trimming took off 5 bases at V and 2 bases at J, with 11 bases between the two ends. Looked up from germline, CDR1 is SEHNR and CDR2 is FQNEAQ (reference sequence). This CDR3 is CASSPELVTDTQYF. In DNA, the CDR3 is TGTGCCAGCAGCCCGGAGCTGGTCACAGATACGCAGTATTTT.

The CDR3 DNA is TGTGCCAGTGGTCGGGCAGGGAACAAGGCGAACACTGAAGCTTTCTTT. This translates into CASGRAGNKANTEAFF. The chain employs TRBV19 and TRBJ1-1; a possible D gene is TRBD1 (5 bases). V lost 8 bases, J lost 1 base, and 20 bases lay in between. CDR1 is LNHDA and CDR2 is SQIVND in the germline V gene (reference sequence). This CDR3 spans 16 amino acids.